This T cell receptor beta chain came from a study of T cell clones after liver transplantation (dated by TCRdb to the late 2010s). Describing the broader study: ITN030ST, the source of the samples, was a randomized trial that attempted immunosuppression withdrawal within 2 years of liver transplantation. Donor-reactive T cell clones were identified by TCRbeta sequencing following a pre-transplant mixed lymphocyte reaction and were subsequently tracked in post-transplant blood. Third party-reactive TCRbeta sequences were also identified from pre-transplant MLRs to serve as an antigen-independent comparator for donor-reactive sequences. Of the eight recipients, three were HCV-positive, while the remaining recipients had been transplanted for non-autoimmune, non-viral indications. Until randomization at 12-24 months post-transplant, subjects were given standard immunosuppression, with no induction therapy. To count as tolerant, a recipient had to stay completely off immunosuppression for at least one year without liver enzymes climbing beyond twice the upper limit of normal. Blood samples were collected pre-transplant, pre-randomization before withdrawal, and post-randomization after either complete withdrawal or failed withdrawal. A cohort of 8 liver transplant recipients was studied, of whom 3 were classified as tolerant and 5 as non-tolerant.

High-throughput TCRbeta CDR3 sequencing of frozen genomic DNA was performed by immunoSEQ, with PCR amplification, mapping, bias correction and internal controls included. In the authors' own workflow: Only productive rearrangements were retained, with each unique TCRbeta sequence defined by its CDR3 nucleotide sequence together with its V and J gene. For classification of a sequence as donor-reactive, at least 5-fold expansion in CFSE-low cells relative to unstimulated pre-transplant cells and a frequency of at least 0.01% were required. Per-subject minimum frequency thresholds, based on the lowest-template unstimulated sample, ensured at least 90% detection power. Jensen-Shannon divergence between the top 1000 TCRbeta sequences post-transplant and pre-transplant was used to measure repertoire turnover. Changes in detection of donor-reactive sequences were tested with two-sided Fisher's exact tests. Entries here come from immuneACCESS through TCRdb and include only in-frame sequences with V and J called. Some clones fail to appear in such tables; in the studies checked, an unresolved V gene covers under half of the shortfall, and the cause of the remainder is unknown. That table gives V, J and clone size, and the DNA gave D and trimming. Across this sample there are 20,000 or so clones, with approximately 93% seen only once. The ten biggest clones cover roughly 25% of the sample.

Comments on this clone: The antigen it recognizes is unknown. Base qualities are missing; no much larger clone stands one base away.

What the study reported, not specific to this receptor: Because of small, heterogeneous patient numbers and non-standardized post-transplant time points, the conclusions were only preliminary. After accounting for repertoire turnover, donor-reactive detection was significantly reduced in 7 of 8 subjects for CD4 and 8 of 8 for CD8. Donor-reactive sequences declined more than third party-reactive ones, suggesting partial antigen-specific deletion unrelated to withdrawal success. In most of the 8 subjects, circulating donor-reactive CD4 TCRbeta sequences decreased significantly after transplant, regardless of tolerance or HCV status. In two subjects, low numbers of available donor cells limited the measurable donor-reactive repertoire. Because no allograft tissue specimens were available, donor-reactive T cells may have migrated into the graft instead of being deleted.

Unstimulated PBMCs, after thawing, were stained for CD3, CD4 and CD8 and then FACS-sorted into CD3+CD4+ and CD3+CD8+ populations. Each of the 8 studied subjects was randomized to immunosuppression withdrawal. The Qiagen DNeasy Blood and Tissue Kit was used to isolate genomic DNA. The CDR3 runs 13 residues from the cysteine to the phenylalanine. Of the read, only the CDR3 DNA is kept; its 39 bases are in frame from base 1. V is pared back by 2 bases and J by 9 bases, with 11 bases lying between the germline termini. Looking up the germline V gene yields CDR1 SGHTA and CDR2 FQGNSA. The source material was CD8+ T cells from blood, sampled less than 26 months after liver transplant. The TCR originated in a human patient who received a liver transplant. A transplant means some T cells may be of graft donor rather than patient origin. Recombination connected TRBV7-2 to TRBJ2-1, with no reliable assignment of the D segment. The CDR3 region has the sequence CASSLQRTAEQFF. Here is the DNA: TGTGCCAGCAGCTTACAACGGACCGCTGAGCAGTTCTTC.